This T cell receptor beta chain was identified in a study of cytomegalovirus exposure and HLA in healthy donors. Whole-study results and caveats: In an earlier analysis, in 540 or so donors, most V segments appeared productive either ~87% or ~30% of the time.

The PCR used 60 Vbeta and 13 Jbeta primers. The repertoire was sequenced with immunoSEQ multiplex PCR; TCRdb's copy has only in-frame clones and lacks some. The table gives approximately 200,000 clones; the top ten clones make up 0.65% to 0.75% of it. The CDR3 runs 14 residues. Germline assignment: CDR1 MNHEY and CDR2 SMNVEV (reference sequence). The V end lost 6 bases, the J end lost 6 bases, and 17 bases lay between the germline ends. Concerning this clone: Its antigen is still unknown.

The receptor's source is a boy between 5 and 17 years old in good health and CMV-seronegative. The material sequenced was PBMCs. The V gene is TRBV27, the J gene TRBJ1-2; tentative D call: TRBD1 (6 bases). Here the CDR3 DNA reads TGTGCCAGCAGGCCCGGGGGGGGGCCCCATGGCTACACCTTC. It is translated as CASRPGGGPHGYTF.